These 21 T cell receptor beta chains share one sample of origin, sequenced in a study of blood T cell repertoires in COVID-19 (dated by TCRdb to between 2020 and 2021). To prepare the library, the immunoSEQ multiplex PCR assay was applied. TCRdb re-hosts the immuneACCESS table, in-frame sequences only. Its copies lack some clones; in the studies checked, an unresolved V gene accounts for under half of them, and the cause for the rest is not known. For this sample there are 250,000 to 300,000 clones; 85% to 90% appear just once. 2% to 2.5% of the sample goes to the ten largest clones. The specimen sequenced was PBMCs or T cells enriched from blood (not recorded which). These receptors all come from a woman aged 60-70 years in a cohort exposed to, infected with or recovered from COVID-19 (not recorded which).

This clone was recorded only once. V and J are TRBV20-1 and TRBJ2-1, with 12 positions matching TRBD2. The ends lost 3 bases at V and 8 bases at J; junction bases unmatched: 5. In germline, CDR1 is DFQATT, CDR2 SNEGSKA (reference sequence). The CDR3 contains 14 residues. The CDR3 region is CSASGSSGRDEQFF. The CDR3 nucleotides read TGCAGTGCTAGTGGGTCTAGCGGGAGGGATGAGCAGTTCTTC.

The J gene is TRBJ2-5, the V gene TRBV5-1; perhaps TRBD1 as D (6 bases). Between the trimmed V and J ends, which lost 0 bases and 8 bases, there was a span of 17 bases. CDR1 SGHRS and CDR2 YFSETQ come from the germline V gene. The CDR3 length is 15 residues. CDR3 coding DNA: TGCGCCAGCAGCTTGGCCGGGGACACCCAAGGAACCCAGTACTTC. Its translation is CASSLAGDTQGTQYF.

This clone appeared once. The chain is built from TRBV10-1 and TRBJ2-2; D might be TRBD2 (5 bases). The ends were cut back, 9 bases at V and 0 bases at J, with 11 bases in the middle. The CDR3 consists of 14 residues. The germline V gene encodes CDR1 WNHNN and CDR2 SYGVQD (reference sequence). CDR3 in amino acids: CASTPGTNTGELFF. The CDR3 nucleotides read TGCGCCAGTACGCCGGGGACGAACACCGGGGAGCTGTTTTTT.

This chain links TRBV2 with TRBJ1-1; weak D call: TRBD1 (5 bases). The germline V gene encodes CDR1 SNHLY and CDR2 FYNNEI. The CDR3 runs to 13 residues. V lost 6 bases and J lost 6, with 14 bases in between. The CDR3, as DNA: TGTGCCAGCAGGAAGGCCAGGGATGCTGAAGCTTTCTTT. It is translated as CASRKARDAEAFF.

For the CDR3, the DNA is TGTGCCAGCAGGATACTAGCAGATACGCAGTATTTT. It is translated as CASRILADTQYF. The chain has TRBV28 and TRBJ2-3; TRBD2 is a possible D gene (5 bases). Trimming removed 6 bases from V and 4 bases from J, with 8 bases in between. The germline V gene has CDR1 MDHEN and CDR2 SYDVKM. This CDR3 comprises 12 residues.

A word on this clone: The same CDR3 also results from other DNA sequences found in this sample. The chain joins TRBV11-2 to TRBJ2-5; no reliable D call. Germline loops: CDR1 SGHAT, CDR2 FQNNGV. The CDR3 has 13 amino acids. The ends were cut back, 3 bases at V and 2 bases at J, with 7 bases in the middle. The DNA for the CDR3 is TGTGCCAGCAGCTTCGGGTCTCAAGAGACCCAGTACTTC. Translating gives CASSFGSQETQYF.

CDR3 nucleotides: TGCAGCGGCCGTTTCTCAGGCCAGGGAAGGATCGGGGAGCTGTTTTTT. This codes for CSGRFSGQGRIGELFF. This sequence joins TRBV29-1 and TRBJ2-2; the D gene is possibly TRBD1 (5 bases). In germline, CDR1 is SQVTM, CDR2 ANQGSEA. The V end was cut by 7 bases, the J end by 7 bases, with 25 bases between. The CDR3 sequence is 16 residues long.

This rearrangement joins TRBV28 to TRBJ1-6; the D gene is possibly TRBD1 (6 bases). CDR1 is MDHEN and CDR2 is SYDVKM in the germline V gene. The CDR3 runs 15 residues. Deletions cut 3 bases from V and 6 bases from J, with 12 bases between. The chain's CDR3 is CASSFQGLVNSPLHF. Here the CDR3 DNA reads TGTGCCAGCAGTTTTCAGGGGCTCGTTAATTCACCCCTCCACTTT.

The rearrangement links TRBV6-1 to TRBJ2-1, with a tentative D call TRBD1 (5 bases). Germline V gene lookup returns CDR1 MNHNS and CDR2 SASEGT. The V end was cut by 2 bases, the J end by 4 bases, with 15 bases between. CDR3 size: 16 residues. CDR3 in amino acids: CASSELSWGPYNEQFF. The CDR3 DNA is TGTGCCAGCAGTGAATTGAGCTGGGGCCCTTACAATGAGCAGTTCTTC.

The gene calls are TRBV3-1 (or the pseudogene TRBV3-2) and TRBJ1-2; D gene uncertain. There are 14 residues in the CDR3. Trimming left V 0 bases short and J 2 bases short, with 7 bases between. Looked up from germline, CDR1 is LGHDT and CDR2 is YNNKEL (reference sequence). CDR3 bases: TGTGCCAGCAGCCAAGATACGGGGAACTATGGCTACACCTTC. Encoded protein: CASSQDTGNYGYTF.

This sequence joins TRBV28 and TRBJ2-3; 8 nucleotides agree with TRBD1. V gave up 6 bases and J gave up 1 base; unmatched junction bases: 3. The CDR3 contains 14 residues. Germline V gene data show CDR1 as MDHEN and CDR2 as SYDVKM. CDR3 bases: TGTGCCAGCAGAGGACAGGGTGGCACAGATACGCAGTATTTT. It yields the protein CASRGQGGTDTQYF.

The rearrangement links TRBV7-9 to TRBJ1-4; 7 bases match TRBD1. The trim removed 1 base at V and 0 bases at J, leaving 2 bases unmatched. The CDR3 length is 16 residues. Germline V gives CDR1 SEHNR, CDR2 FQNEAQ (reference sequence). The CDR3 sequence: CASSLGQGSTNEKLFF. CDR3 DNA sequence: TGTGCCAGCAGCTTAGGACAGGGATCAACTAATGAAAAACTGTTTTTT.

V gene TRBV6-5 combines with J gene TRBJ1-4; D remains unclear. Between the trimmed V and J ends, which lost 2 bases and 7 bases, there was a span of 11 bases. The CDR3 contains 14 residues. CDR1 is MNHEY and CDR2 is SVGAGI in the germline V gene. This CDR3 is CASSYVVESEKLFF. The CDR3, as DNA: TGTGCCAGCAGTTACGTGGTGGAGAGTGAAAAACTGTTTTTT.

This chain connects TRBV2 to TRBJ1-1; D unclear. This CDR3 is 15 amino acids long. Per germline, CDR1 SNHLY and CDR2 FYNNEI. Trimming cost V 6 bases and J 1 base, with 15 bases left between them. The CDR3 bases are TGTGCCAGCAGCGGAGTTAAAAAAGGGAACACTGAAGCTTTCTTT. Translating gives CASSGVKKGNTEAFF.

This clone was found many times. This chain joins TRBV28 and TRBJ2-7; maybe TRBD1 (6 bases). CDR1 is MDHEN, CDR2 SYDVKM, per germline. With 6 bases removed from V and 2 bases from J, the gap between germline ends came to 14 bases. The length of the CDR3 is 14 residues. The CDR3 reads CASRATGNTYEQYF. The DNA for the CDR3 is TGTGCCAGCAGGGCCACAGGGAATACCTACGAGCAGTACTTC.

The sample holds one count of this clone. This sequence joins TRBV19 and TRBJ1-1; 8 positions match TRBD1. Per germline, CDR1 LNHDA and CDR2 SQIVND (reference sequence). The V and J ends lost 9 bases and 3 bases, in that order; junction bases with no gene match: 6. This CDR3 region has 13 residues. CDR3: CASGGQGYTEAFF. As DNA, the CDR3 is TGTGCCAGCGGCGGACAGGGCTACACTGAAGCTTTCTTT.

This chain uses TRBV24-1 with TRBJ1-4; D is ambiguous. This CDR3 has 14 residues. Germline assignment: CDR1 KGHDR and CDR2 SFDVKD. V was shortened by 3 bases and J by 0 bases, with 4 bases between the two germline ends. The chain's CDR3 is CATSDPATNEKLFF. In nucleotides, the CDR3 is TGTGCCACCAGTGATCCGGCAACTAATGAAAAACTGTTTTTT.

The rearrangement uses TRBV19 and TRBJ1-4, with D tentatively TRBD1 (5 bases). Trimming shortened V by 3 bases and J by 8 bases, and 13 bases separated the two germline ends. Germline V CDR1 and CDR2: LNHDA, SQIVND (reference sequence). This CDR3 is built from 14 residues. The chain's CDR3 is CASSISGSGEKLFF. The CDR3, as DNA: TGTGCCAGTAGTATCTCAGGGTCTGGCGAAAAACTGTTTTTT.

As to this clone: This sample includes further DNA sequences coding for the same CDR3. This chain uses TRBV5-1 with TRBJ1-4; the D gene is possibly TRBD1 (5 bases). The V and J ends lost 0 bases and 7 bases respectively, with 10 bases between them. The CDR3 consists of 14 residues. Germline loops: CDR1 SGHRS, CDR2 YFSETQ. CDR3 residues: CASSLVGEGEKLFF. The CDR3 region has the DNA TGCGCCAGCAGCTTGGTAGGGGAGGGTGAAAAACTGTTTTTT.

The chain joins TRBV7-2 to TRBJ2-1, with TRBD2 identical over 7 bases. CDR1 SGHTA and CDR2 FQGNSA come from the germline V gene. The CDR3 loop spans 16 amino acids. J was trimmed by 5 bases and V by 6 bases; bases with no gene match: 13. For the CDR3, the DNA is TGTGCCAGCAGTCCACACCGGTGGCTAGCGGACAATGAGCAGTTCTTC. The encoded protein is CASSPHRWLADNEQFF.

The V call is TRBV19, the J call TRBJ2-3; TRBD1 matches 9 bases. Per the germline V gene, CDR1 is LNHDA and CDR2 is SQIVND (reference sequence). With V trimmed by 3 bases and J by 2 bases, 9 bases remained unmatched. This CDR3 has 17 amino acids. For the CDR3, the DNA is TGTGCCAGTAGTATGCGTCAGGGACAGGGAGTCACAGATACGCAGTATTTT. Translated: CASSMRQGQGVTDTQYF.